This T cell receptor (beta chain) was identified in a study of T-cell reconstitution after alpha-beta-depleted transplantation in children. J was trimmed by 3 bases and V by 1 base; bases with no gene match: 6. This CDR3 contains 16 residues. Unique molecular identifiers were built into the TCRbeta library. Each CDR3 protein gets one entry after TCRdb re-called the PCR reads with MiXCR. The table records over 200,000 distinct CDR3 sequences, roughly 18% of them present only once. Here the sequenced sample was PBMCs, mostly from graft donor cells, taken 360 days after TCRalphabeta/CD19-depleted stem cell transplant. This sequence was found in a male patient between 2 and 10 years old who had a stem cell transplant for acute lymphoblastic leukemia, so the T cells may come from the graft donor. The rearrangement joins TRBV12-3 or TRBV12-4 to TRBJ2-4, with TRBD2 identical over 7 bases. Here the CDR3 reads CASSLGSGGGKNIQYF. The DNA of the CDR3 is TGTGCCAGCAGTTTAGGGTCAGGCGGGGGCAAAAACATTCAGTACTTC.